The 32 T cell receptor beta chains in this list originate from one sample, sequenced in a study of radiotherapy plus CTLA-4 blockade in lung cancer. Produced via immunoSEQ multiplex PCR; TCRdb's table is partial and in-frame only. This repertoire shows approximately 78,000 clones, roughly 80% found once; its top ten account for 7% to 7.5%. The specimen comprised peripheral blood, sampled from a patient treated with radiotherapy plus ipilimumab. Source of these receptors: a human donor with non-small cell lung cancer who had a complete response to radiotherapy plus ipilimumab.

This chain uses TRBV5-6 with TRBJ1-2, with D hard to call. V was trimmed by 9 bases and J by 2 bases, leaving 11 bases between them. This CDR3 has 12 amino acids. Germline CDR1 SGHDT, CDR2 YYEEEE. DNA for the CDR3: TGTGCCACTAAACCGTGGAACTATGGCTACACCTTC. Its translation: CATKPWNYGYTF.

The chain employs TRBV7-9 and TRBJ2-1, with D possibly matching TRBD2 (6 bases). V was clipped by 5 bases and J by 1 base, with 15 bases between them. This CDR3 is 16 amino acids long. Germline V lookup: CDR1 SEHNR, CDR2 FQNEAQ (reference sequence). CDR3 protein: CASSPGTGRSYNEQFF. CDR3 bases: TGTGCCAGCAGCCCTGGGACTGGAAGATCCTACAATGAGCAGTTCTTC.

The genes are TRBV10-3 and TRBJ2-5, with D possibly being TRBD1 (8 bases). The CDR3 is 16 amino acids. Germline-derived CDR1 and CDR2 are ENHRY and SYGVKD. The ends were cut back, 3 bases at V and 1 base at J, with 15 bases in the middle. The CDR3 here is CAISDGQGGGQETQYF. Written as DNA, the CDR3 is TGTGCCATCAGTGACGGACAGGGAGGGGGCCAAGAGACCCAGTACTTC.

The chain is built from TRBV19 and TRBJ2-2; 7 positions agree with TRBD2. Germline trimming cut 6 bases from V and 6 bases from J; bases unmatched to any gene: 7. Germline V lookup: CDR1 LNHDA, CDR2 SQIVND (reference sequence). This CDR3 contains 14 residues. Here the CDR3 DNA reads TGTGCCAGTAGAGGAGGGACTACTCCCGGGGAGCTGTTTTTT. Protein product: CASRGGTTPGELFF. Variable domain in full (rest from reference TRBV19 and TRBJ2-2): DGGITQSPKYLFRKEGQNVTLSCEQNLNHDAMYWYRQDPGQGLRLIYYSQIVNDFQKGDIAEGYSVSREKKESFPLTVTSAQKNPTAFYLCASRGGTTPGELFFGEGSRLTVL.

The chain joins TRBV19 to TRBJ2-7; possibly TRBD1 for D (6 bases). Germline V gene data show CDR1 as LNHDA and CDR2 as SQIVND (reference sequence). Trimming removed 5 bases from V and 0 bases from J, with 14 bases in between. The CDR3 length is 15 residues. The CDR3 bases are TGTGCCAGTAGTTTACACAGGGACCCCTCCTACGAGCAGTACGTC. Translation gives CASSLHRDPSYEQYV.

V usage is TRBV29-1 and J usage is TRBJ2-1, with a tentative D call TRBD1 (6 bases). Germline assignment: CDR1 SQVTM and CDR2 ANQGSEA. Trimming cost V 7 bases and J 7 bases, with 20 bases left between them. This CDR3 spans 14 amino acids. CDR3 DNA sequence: TGCAGCGCTCAACTACAACAGGGAAGGAATGAGCAGTTCTTC. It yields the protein CSAQLQQGRNEQFF.

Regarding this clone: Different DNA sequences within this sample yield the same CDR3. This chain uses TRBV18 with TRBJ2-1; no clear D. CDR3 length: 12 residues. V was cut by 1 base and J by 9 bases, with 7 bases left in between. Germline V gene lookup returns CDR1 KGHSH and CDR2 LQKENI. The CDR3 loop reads CASSPQGGEQFF. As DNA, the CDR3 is TGTGCCAGCTCACCACAGGGCGGTGAGCAGTTCTTC.

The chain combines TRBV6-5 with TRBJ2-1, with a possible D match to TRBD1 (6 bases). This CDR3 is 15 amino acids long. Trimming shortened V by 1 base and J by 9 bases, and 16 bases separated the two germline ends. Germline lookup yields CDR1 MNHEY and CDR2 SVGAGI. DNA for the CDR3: TGTGCCAGCAGTTACTACTCAACAGGGCCCGGTGAGCAGTTCTTC. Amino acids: CASSYYSTGPGEQFF.

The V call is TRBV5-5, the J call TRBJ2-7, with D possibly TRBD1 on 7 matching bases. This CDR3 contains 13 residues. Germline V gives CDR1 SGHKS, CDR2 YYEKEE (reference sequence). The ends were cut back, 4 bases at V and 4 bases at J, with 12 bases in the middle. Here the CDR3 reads CASSPTGRYEQYF. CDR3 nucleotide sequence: TGTGCCAGCAGCCCGACAGGGAGGTACGAGCAGTACTTC.

In nucleotides, the CDR3 is TGTGCCAGTAGTGAGCGGGGAAGACAAGAGACCCAGTACTTC. As protein: CASSERGRQETQYF. J is TRBJ2-5 and V is TRBV19; 7 bases match TRBD2. The germline V gene has CDR1 LNHDA and CDR2 SQIVND (reference sequence). Trimming took 5 bases from V and 2 from J; bases not matched to a gene: 5. This CDR3 spans 14 amino acids.

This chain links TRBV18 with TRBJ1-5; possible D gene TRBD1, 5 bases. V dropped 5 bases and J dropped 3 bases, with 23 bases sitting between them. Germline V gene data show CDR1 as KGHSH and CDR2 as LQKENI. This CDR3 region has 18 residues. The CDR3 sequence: CASSSGVWGTATNQPQHF. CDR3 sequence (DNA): TGTGCCAGCTCAAGCGGTGTCTGGGGGACGGCTACCAATCAGCCCCAGCATTTT.

CDR3 nucleotide sequence: TGTGCCAGCAGCGCATTACACGGGAGACAGACAGATACGCAGTATTTT. Residues: CASSALHGRQTDTQYF. The rearrangement joins TRBV9 to TRBJ2-3; maybe TRBD2 (6 bases). The CDR3 is 16 residues long. Per germline, CDR1 SGDLS and CDR2 YYNGEE. The V and J ends lost 3 bases and 3 bases respectively, with 17 bases between them.

The CDR3 region has the DNA TGTGCCAGCAGCTTAGGTGACAGGAACCGACTTACCTCTAATGAAAAACTGTTTTTT. Translation: CASSLGDRNRLTSNEKLFF. The chain joins TRBV7-2 to TRBJ1-4; perhaps TRBD1 as D (6 bases). The V end lost 1 base, the J end lost 3 bases, and 21 bases lay between the germline ends. CDR3 length: 19 residues. The V gene's germline CDR1 is SGHTA and CDR2 FQGNSA.

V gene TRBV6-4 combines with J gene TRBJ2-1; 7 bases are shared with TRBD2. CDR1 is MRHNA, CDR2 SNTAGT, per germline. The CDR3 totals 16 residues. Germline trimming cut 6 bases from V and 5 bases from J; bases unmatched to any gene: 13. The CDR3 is CASSLDGLAVNNEQFF. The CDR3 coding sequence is TGTGCCAGCAGCCTAGATGGGCTAGCGGTTAACAATGAGCAGTTCTTC.

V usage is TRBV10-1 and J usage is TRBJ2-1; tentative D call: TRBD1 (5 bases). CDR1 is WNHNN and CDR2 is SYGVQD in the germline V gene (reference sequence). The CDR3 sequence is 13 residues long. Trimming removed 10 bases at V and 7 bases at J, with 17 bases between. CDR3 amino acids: CATSTENRNEQFF. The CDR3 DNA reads TGCGCCACTTCGACAGAAAACCGGAATGAGCAGTTCTTC.

CDR3 DNA: TGTGCCAGCAGCCCTGGGACAGTCTCTGGAAACACCATATATTTT. This translates into CASSPGTVSGNTIYF. The chain has TRBV28 and TRBJ1-3; 7 nucleotides agree with TRBD1. Trimming removed 6 bases from V and 0 bases from J; junction bases left unmatched: 5. The CDR3 totals 15 residues. The V gene's germline CDR1 is MDHEN and CDR2 SYDVKM.

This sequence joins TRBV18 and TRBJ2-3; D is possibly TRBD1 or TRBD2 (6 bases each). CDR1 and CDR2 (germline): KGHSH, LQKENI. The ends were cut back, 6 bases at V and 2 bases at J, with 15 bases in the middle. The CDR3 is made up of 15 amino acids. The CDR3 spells CASSQGGTTTDTQYF. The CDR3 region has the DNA TGTGCCAGCTCCCAGGGCGGGACAACCACAGATACGCAGTATTTT.

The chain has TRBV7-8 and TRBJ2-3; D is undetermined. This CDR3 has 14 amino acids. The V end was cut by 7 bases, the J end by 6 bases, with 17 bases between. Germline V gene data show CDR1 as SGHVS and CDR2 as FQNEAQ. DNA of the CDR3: TGTGCCAGCAATGCCGGGTCGATGGGGGATACGCAGTATTTT. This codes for CASNAGSMGDTQYF. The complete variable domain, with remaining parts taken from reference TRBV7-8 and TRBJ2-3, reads GAGVSQSPRYKVAKRGQDVALRCDPISGHVSLFWYQQALGQGPEFLTYFQNEAQLDKSGLPSDRFFAERPEGSVSTLKIQRTQQEDSAVYLCASNAGSMGDTQYFGPGTRLTVL.

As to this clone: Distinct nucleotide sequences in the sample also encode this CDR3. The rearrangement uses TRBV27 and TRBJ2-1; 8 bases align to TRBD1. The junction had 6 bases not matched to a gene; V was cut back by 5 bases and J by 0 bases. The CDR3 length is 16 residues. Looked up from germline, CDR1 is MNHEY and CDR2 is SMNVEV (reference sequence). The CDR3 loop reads CASSLQGASSYNEQFF. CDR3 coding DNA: TGTGCCAGCAGTCTCCAGGGGGCCAGCTCCTACAATGAGCAGTTCTTC.

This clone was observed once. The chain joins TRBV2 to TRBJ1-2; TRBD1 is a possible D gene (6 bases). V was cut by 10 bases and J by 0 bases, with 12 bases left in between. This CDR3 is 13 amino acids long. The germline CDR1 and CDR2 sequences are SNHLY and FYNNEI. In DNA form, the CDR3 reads TGTGCCACCCTGGACAGTGCTAACTATGGCTACACCTTC. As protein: CATLDSANYGYTF.

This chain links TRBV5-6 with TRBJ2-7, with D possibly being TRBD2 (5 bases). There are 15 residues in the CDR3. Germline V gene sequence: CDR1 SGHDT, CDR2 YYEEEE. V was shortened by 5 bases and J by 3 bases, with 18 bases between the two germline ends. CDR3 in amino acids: CASSHRVRGNYEQYV. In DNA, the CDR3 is TGTGCCAGCAGTCACAGAGTTCGGGGAAACTACGAGCAGTACGTC.

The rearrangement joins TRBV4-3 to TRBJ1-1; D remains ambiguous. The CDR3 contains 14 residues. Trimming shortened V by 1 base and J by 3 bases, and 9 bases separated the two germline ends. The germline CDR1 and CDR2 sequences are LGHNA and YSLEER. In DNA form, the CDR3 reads TGCGCCAGCAGCCAAGCGGTGAGGTACACTGAAGCTTTCTTT. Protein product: CASSQAVRYTEAFF.

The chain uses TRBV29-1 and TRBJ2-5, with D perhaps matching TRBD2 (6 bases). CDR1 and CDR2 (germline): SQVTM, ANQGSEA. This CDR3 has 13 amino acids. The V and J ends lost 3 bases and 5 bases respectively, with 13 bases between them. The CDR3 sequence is CSVDSGEWETQYF. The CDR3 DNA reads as TGCAGCGTTGATTCGGGGGAGTGGGAGACCCAGTACTTC.

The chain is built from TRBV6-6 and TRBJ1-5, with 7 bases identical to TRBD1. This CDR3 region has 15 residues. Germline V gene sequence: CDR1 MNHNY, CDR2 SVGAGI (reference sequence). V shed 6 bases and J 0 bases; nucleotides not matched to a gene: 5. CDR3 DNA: TGTGCCAGCAGCCCGGACAGGTTTAGCAATCAGCCCCAGCATTTT. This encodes CASSPDRFSNQPQHF.

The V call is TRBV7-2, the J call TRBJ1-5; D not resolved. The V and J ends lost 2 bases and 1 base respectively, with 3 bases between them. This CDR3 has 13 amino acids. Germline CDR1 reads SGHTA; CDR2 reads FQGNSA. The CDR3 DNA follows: TGTGCCAGCAGCTTACCGAGCAATCAGCCCCAGCATTTT. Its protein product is CASSLPSNQPQHF.

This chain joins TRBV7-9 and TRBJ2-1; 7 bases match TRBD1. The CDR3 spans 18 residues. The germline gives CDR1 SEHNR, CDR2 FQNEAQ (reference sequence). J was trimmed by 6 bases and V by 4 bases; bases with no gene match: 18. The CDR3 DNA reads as TGTGCCAGCAGCTCCGGGTGGGCCTCAGGGGGACCCGTCAATGAGCAGTTCTTC. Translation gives CASSSGWASGGPVNEQFF.

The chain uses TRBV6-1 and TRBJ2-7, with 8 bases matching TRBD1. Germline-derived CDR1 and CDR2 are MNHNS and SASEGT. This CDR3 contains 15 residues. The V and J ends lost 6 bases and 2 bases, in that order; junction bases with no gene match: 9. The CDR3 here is CASSPSGGTTYEQYF. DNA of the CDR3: TGTGCCAGCAGCCCGTCAGGGGGCACTACCTACGAGCAGTACTTC.

The CDR3 spells CASRGNDRRGNQPQHF. CDR3 bases: TGTGCCAGCAGGGGAAATGACAGGAGGGGCAATCAGCCCCAGCATTTT. The chain combines TRBV6-6 with TRBJ1-5, with TRBD1 as a possible D gene (6 bases). CDR3 length: 16 residues. Germline CDR1 MNHNY, CDR2 SVGAGI (reference sequence). The V end was cut by 6 bases, the J end by 2 bases, with 17 bases between.

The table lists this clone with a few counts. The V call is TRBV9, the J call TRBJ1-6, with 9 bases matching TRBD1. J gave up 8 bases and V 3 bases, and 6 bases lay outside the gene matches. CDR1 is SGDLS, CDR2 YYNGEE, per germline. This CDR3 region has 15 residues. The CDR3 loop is CASSANRGQDSPLHF. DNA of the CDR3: TGTGCCAGCAGCGCCAACAGGGGGCAGGATTCACCCCTCCACTTT.

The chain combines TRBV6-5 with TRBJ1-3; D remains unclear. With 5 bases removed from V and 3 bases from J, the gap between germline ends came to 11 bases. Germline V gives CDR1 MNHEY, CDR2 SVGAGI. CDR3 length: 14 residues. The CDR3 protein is CASSPWRVGNTIYF. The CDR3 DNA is TGTGCCAGCAGTCCCTGGAGGGTTGGAAACACCATATATTTT.

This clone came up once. CDR3 sequence: CASSFNGGSYNEQFF. CDR3 sequence (DNA): TGCGCCAGCAGCTTCAACGGAGGCTCCTACAATGAGCAGTTCTTC. The rearrangement links TRBV5-1 to TRBJ2-1, with D tentatively TRBD2 (5 bases). Trimming pared 2 bases from V and 0 bases from J, leaving 9 bases between. Germline values: CDR1 SGHRS, CDR2 YFSETQ. The CDR3 has 15 residues.

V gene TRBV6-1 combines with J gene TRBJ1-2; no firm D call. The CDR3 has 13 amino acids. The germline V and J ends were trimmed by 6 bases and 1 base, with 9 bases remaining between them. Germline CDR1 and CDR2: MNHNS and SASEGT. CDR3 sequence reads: CASSTADNYGYTF. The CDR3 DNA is TGTGCCAGCAGCACAGCGGATAACTATGGCTACACCTTC.